These T cell receptor beta chains were read from a single sample in a study of OX40 agonist ivuxolimab in advanced cancers. Sequencing used immunoSEQ multiplex PCR; TCRdb keeps in-frame clones, though not all of them. The table records approximately 68,000 clones, over 80% of them present only once. Here the sequenced sample was CD4+ or CD8+ T cells sorted from blood, taken in a trial of the OX40 agonist ivuxolimab. The receptor set was obtained from an adult with an advanced solid tumor such as melanoma, head and neck, liver or kidney cancer. CDR3s include the opening cysteine and the closing phenylalanine or tryptophan.

V: TRBV25-1
J: TRBJ1-2
CDR3: CASSDRLGTGNYGYTF

V: TRBV2
J: TRBJ1-1
CDR3: CASSEGQGMNTEAFF

V: TRBV4-2
J: TRBJ2-4
CDR3: CASSQSQDGYIQYF

V: TRBV7-2
J: TRBJ1-1
CDR3: CASSPYLNTEAFF

V: TRBV6-6
J: TRBJ2-7
CDR3: CASGLSPGQGANEQYF

V: TRBV9
J: TRBJ2-7
CDR3: CASSSHGSYEQYF

V: TRBV19
J: TRBJ2-7
CDR3: CASSTPTGYEQYF

V: TRBV5-4
J: TRBJ2-1
CDR3: CASSLAVYNEQFF

V: TRBV23-1
J: TRBJ2-5
CDR3: CASPTPGGTGEGETQYF

V: TRBV30
J: TRBJ1-1
CDR3: CAWRGGRNTEAFF

V: TRBV6-1
J: TRBJ1-5
CDR3: CASSAGQYNQPQHF

V: TRBV23-1
J: TRBJ2-4
CDR3: CASSRGGAVAENIQYF

V: TRBV11-2
J: TRBJ1-2
CDR3: CASSLLQGSVDYTF

V: TRBV7-2
J: TRBJ2-3
CDR3: CASSYGLAGTDTDTQYF

V: TRBV5-1
J: TRBJ2-6
CDR3: CASSLDSGSGANVLTF

V: TRBV2
J: TRBJ1-1
CDR3: CASSGGVWTEAFF

V: TRBV5-1
J: TRBJ1-6
CDR3: CASSTGQQNSPLHF

V: TRBV30
J: TRBJ1-2
CDR3: CAWSVSQGAWGYTF

V: TRBV5-1
J: TRBJ2-5
CDR3: CASSLGGYREETQYF

V: TRBV9
J: TRBJ2-5
CDR3: CASSVATRGGSGQETQYF

V: TRBV5-1
J: TRBJ2-1
CDR3: CASSFGTTSYNEQFF

V: TRBV6-1
J: TRBJ1-1
CDR3: CASGLGRTEAFF

V: TRBV27
J: TRBJ2-7
CDR3: CASRRTFESSYEQYF

V: TRBV14
J: TRBJ2-1
CDR3: CASSQVIRTSAYNEQFF

V: TRBV27
J: TRBJ1-5
CDR3: CATRGGTGQPQHF

V: TRBV6-5
J: TRBJ1-6
CDR3: CASSYSKWGPNSPLHF

V: TRBV9
J: TRBJ2-5
CDR3: CASSQQSRGTQYF

V: TRBV4-2
J: TRBJ1-4
CDR3: CASSLGQGPTNEKLFF

V: TRBV14
J: TRBJ1-1
CDR3: CASSLRSGTGPTTEAFF

V: TRBV6-6
J: TRBJ1-1
CDR3: CARNGAMNTEAFF

V: TRBV29-1
J: TRBJ1-1
CDR3: CSAQILDNTEAFF

V: TRBV7-3
J: TRBJ2-1
CDR3: CASSLGGRRDNEQFF

V: TRBV9
J: TRBJ2-7
CDR3: CASSVAGTGVLRF

V: TRBV6-6
J: TRBJ1-5
CDR3: CASRADSNQPQHF

V: TRBV30
J: TRBJ2-7
CDR3: CACSAGEQYF

V: TRBV4-3
J: TRBJ1-4
CDR3: CASSQDIGTGQEKLFF

V: TRBV5-6
J: TRBJ1-6
CDR3: CASSLTGANSPLHF

V: TRBV7-6
J: TRBJ1-6
CDR3: CASSLAGGNSPLHF

V: TRBV11-2
J: TRBJ2-2
CDR3: CASKRLAGWSGELFF

V: TRBV11-3
J: TRBJ2-2
CDR3: CASRLAENTGELFF

V: TRBV7-2
J: TRBJ1-1
CDR3: CASSLDLYRPNTEAFF

V: TRBV28
J: TRBJ2-7
CDR3: CASRTGGVSSYEQYF

V: TRBV7-9
J: TRBJ2-2
CDR3: CASSSRRLNTGELFF

V: TRBV6-5
J: TRBJ1-3
CDR3: CTSRREISGNTIYF

V: TRBV2
J: TRBJ2-2
CDR3: CASIAANTGELFF

V: TRBV5-1
J: TRBJ2-7
CDR3: CASSLDTGGPYEQYF

V: TRBV5-1
J: TRBJ2-7
CDR3: CASSLGTGKNYEQYF

V: TRBV12-5
J: TRBJ1-5
CDR3: CASGALQGNANQPQHF

V: TRBV25-1
J: TRBJ1-2
CDR3: CASRSEGRLGGYTF

V: TRBV5-1
J: TRBJ2-1
CDR3: CASSLSVGVSNEQFF

V: TRBV13
J: TRBJ2-4
CDR3: CASSLWTKNIQYF

V: TRBV7-2
J: TRBJ1-1
CDR3: CASSPRFNEAFF

V: TRBV2
J: TRBJ2-3
CDR3: CASSRQPTDTQYF

V: TRBV6-7
J: TRBJ1-4
CDR3: CASIELPGGHEKLFF

V: TRBV30
J: TRBJ2-2
CDR3: CAWSKIVTSGRRELFF

V: TRBV9
J: TRBJ2-3
CDR3: CASSTGLAGPTDTQYF

V: TRBV11-2
J: TRBJ2-7
CDR3: CASSLPGQGFAEQYF

V: TRBV27
J: TRBJ1-5
CDR3: CASSIAGFNQPQHF

V: TRBV6-1
J: TRBJ2-7
CDR3: CASSERLVFYEQYF

V: TRBV28
J: TRBJ1-2
CDR3: CASSFGGRGGGGYTF